This T cell receptor (beta chain) comes out of a study of identical twins. This clonotype was observed a few times. The antigen remains undetermined. Findings and limits, study-wide: Within cord blood, abundant beta clonotypes carried fewer insertions, but memory repertoires showed no such trend.

This CDR3 spans 14 amino acids. CDR1 and CDR2 from the germline V gene are LGHNA and YNFKEQ. V lost 0 bases to trimming and J lost 7 bases; unmatched junction nucleotides: 1. A single record per CDR3 protein comes from TCRdb applying MiXCR to the 5' RACE reads. The data contain under 450,000 distinct CDR3 sequences, approximately 18% of them singletons. The sample consisted of naive T cells sorted from blood. The chain recombines TRBV4-2 with TRBJ2-1; 9 bases line up with TRBD2. This TCR came from a man aged 50-59 years in good health. CDR3 region: CASSQEAGGNEQFF. The DNA for the CDR3 is TGTGCCAGCAGCCAAGAGGCGGGGGGGAATGAGCAGTTCTTC.